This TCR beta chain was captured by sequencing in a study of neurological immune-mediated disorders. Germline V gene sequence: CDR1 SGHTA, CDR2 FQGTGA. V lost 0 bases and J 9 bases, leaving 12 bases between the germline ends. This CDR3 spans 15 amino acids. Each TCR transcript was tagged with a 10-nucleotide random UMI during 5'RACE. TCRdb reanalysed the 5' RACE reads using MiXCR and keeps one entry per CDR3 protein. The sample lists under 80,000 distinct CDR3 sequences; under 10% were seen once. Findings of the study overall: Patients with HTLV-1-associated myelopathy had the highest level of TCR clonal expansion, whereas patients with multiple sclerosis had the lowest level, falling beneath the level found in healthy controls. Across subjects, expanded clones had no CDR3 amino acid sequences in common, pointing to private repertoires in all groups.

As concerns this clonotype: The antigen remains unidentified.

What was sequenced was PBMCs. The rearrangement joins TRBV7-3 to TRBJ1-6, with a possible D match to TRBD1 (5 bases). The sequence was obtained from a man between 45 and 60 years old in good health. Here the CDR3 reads CASSLTWDWTSPLHF. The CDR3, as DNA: TGTGCCAGCAGCTTAACCTGGGACTGGACTTCACCCCTCCACTTT.